These T cell receptor beta chains were read from a single sample in a study of Graves' ophthalmopathy and Graves' hyperthyroidism. TCRdb called the multiplex PCR reads again in MiXCR, with one record for every CDR3 protein. Of 200,000 to 250,000 distinct CDR3 sequences in the sample, under 25% are singletons; the top ten hold under 55%. Sequencing was performed on peripheral blood. Source of these receptors: a woman aged 45-65 years with Graves' ophthalmopathy. CDR3s include the opening cysteine and the closing phenylalanine or tryptophan. D genes are given only for firm matches. Only some rows state a clone size, as once, few, many or a class for expanded clones.

TGTGCCAGCAGCGTAGTACCGGGTGAGACCCAGTACTTC | CASSVVPGETQYF | TRBV9 | NA | NA | TRBJ2-5
TGTGCCAGCAACCCCGGGACAGGCGAGTACGAGCAGTACTTC | CASNPGTGEYEQYF | TRBV6-1 | TRBD1 | NA | TRBJ2-7
TGTGCCAGCAGTTTCGAGCGGTACGAGCAGTACTTC | CASSFERYEQYF | TRBV28 | NA | NA | TRBJ2-7
TGTGCCACCAGTGAGTTTAGGACCACCGGGGAGCTGTTTTTT | CATSEFRTTGELFF | TRBV24-1 | NA | NA | TRBJ2-2
TGTGCCAGCCCGCAGCCCCAAGAGACCCAGTACTTC | CASPQPQETQYF | TRBV28 | NA | many | TRBJ2-5
TGTGCCAGCAGTTACGCGAGGCGAGGGACCCAGTACTTC | CASSYARRGTQYF | TRBV6-5 | NA | NA | TRBJ2-5
TGTGCCACCAGCAGGAGACTAGAGGCCGGGGAGCTGTTTTTT | CATSRRLEAGELFF | TRBV15 | NA | many | TRBJ2-2
TGCGCCAGCAGCTTGGGGTCAGGGTTCGGTCAGCCCCAGCATTTT | CASSLGSGFGQPQHF | TRBV5-1 | NA | many | TRBJ1-5
TGTGCCAGCAGTCCCTTTGATTTCACCGGGGAGCTGTTTTTT | CASSPFDFTGELFF | TRBV27 | NA | many | TRBJ2-2
TGTGCCAGCAGTCAACGGGACAGGAACACTGAAGCTTTCTTT | CASSQRDRNTEAFF | TRBV12-3/TRBV12-4 | TRBD1 | NA | TRBJ1-1
TGTGCCAGCAGTCTAGGCTACTATGGCTACACCTTC | CASSLGYYGYTF | TRBV12-3/TRBV12-4 | NA | many | TRBJ1-2
TGTGCCAGCAGTTTAAGGGGGGCCGAGTCGAAGAAGCAGTACTTC | CASSLRGAESKKQYF | TRBV12-3/TRBV12-4 | NA | NA | TRBJ2-7
TGCGCCAGCAGCTTTACCAACCAAGAGACCCAGTACTTC | CASSFTNQETQYF | TRBV5-1 | NA | many | TRBJ2-5